This T cell receptor (beta chain) was recovered during a study of metastatic and nonmetastatic thyroid tumors. Study as a whole: Both malignant and benign thyroid patients supplied peripheral blood and tumor or nodule tissue samples, across which the repertoires of these patients were then compared. Study-wide findings and caveats: Significantly greater TCR beta diversity was reportedly found in malignant thyroid tumors than in benign nodules (in blood and tumor).

In the source study's methods: Differences in CDR3 between clinicopathological groups were drawn on to build a classifier intended to discriminate distant-metastatic papillary thyroid cancer patients. TCRdb re-processed the PCR reads through MiXCR. The V and J calls shown here were made by TCRdb, not taken from the authors' results. Seen here are roughly 20,000 clones, around 28% observed once, and the top ten hold around 13%. Regarding this clone: Its target is unknown.

No treatment had been given to any patient before thyroid surgery. The CDR3 covers 15 residues. Germline V gives CDR1 LGHNA, CDR2 YSLEER. V shed 1 base and J shed 0 bases, with 10 bases lying between them. This sequence joins TRBV4-3 and TRBJ2-7; D gene ambiguous. Sequenced: tumor tissue. The clonotype comes from a female donor with papillary thyroid cancer or a benign thyroid nodule (not recorded which). Some clones in this sample may be carry-over from other donors' samples. CDR3 DNA sequence: TGCGCCAGCAGCCAAGCGGTGGGTAACTCCTACGAGCAGTACTTC. It encodes CASSQAVGNSYEQYF.